This TCR beta chain was recovered during a study of vaccination and CD4 T cells after COVID-19 (dated by TCRdb to 2022 to 2024). About the full investigation: SARS-CoV-2 positivity had been established in the convalescent patients by nasal swab PCR, and mild disease was recorded in some 10 of these patients and severe disease in one. The time from the second vaccine dose to post-vaccine blood sampling had a median of around 72 days and ranged from about 13 to 250 days. Six males and four females were included in the convalescent cohort, with two Hispanic individuals, seven Caucasians, two Asians and one multiracial person represented. Control cultures received a CEFX viral epitope pool as the positive control, an HIV-1 Nef peptide pool as the negative control, or no peptide. Overlapping spike peptide pools from SARS-CoV-2 and from the common cold coronaviruses HCoV-NL63, HCoV-OC43 and HCoV-229E were used as culture stimuli. Post-COVID blood samples were collected from convalescent patients a median of roughly 100 days after diagnosis, with a range of about 35 to 180 days. Two doses of either the Pfizer-BioNTech BNT162b2 vaccine (n=8) or the Moderna mRNA-1273 vaccine (n=2) were administered to participants. The spike-specific CD4+ TCR repertoire was compared before and after mRNA vaccination in over 9 COVID-19 convalescent patients and a few infection-naive healthy vaccine recipients.

The label giving this sample's treatment or condition can be read as: approximately 10-day PBMC culture with coronavirus spike peptide pools or control peptides (ViraFEST assay). The study used the ViraFEST assay, which expanded antigen-specific T cells with peptide pools and then identified expanded clonotypes by TCR sequencing. Positive SARS-CoV-2 PCR tests in the convalescent patients dated from March to December 2020, before Alpha, Beta and Delta variants emerged in the United States. PBMCs were cultured at around 2.2 million per well in IMDM supplemented with approximately 5.3% human AB serum and about 10 IU/ml IL-2, with 10 ug/ml peptide pools added. Half of the culture medium was replaced with fresh IL-2-containing medium on days 3 and 7. Once the cells had been in culture for over 9 days, the EasySep CD4+ T cell isolation kit was used to isolate CD4+ T cells by negative selection. PBMCs were separated from whole blood using Ficoll-Paque Plus gradient centrifugation and then either used fresh or cryopreserved at -140C. Each culture condition was generally run in triplicate wells.

Details on this clonotype: Its antigen is unknown. No base quality values were provided; no much bigger clone lies one nucleotide off.

The study at large found these results: Of the vaccine-specific clones found in convalescent patients, nearly all (304 of 307) were mono-reactive for SARS-CoV-2 spike instead of being cross-reactive with common cold coronaviruses. In convalescent patients, a median approximately 83% of post-vaccine SARS-CoV-2-reactive clones were detected only after vaccination, suggesting vaccine-specific priming. Although the median number of SARS-CoV-2-reactive clonotypes went up from roughly 23 after infection to 35 to 40 after vaccination, the increase was not significant. The study included relatively few convalescent patients and did not analyze early timepoints after natural infection.

Libraries were constructed by PCR. DNA from cultured CD4+ T cells was subjected to TCR sequencing with the Oncomine TCR Beta short-read assay at the Johns Hopkins FTIC core. Genomic DNA was extracted from the cultured CD4+ T cells with the QIAamp micro DNA kit. The Oncomine TCR Beta libraries from cultured CD4+ T cells were pooled using unique dual indexes and then sequenced on an Illumina iSeq 100. The published analysis was carried out like this. Non-productive sequences were removed, and CDR3s that did not start with C, did not end with F or W, or were shorter than 7 amino acids were discarded. Antigen-specific clonotypes were identified using the MANAFEST web application through comparison of peptide-stimulated wells with reference and other culture wells. Positive clones required FDR below 0.05, an odds ratio above 5, and productive frequency above 0.1% in at least two of three replicate wells. Cross-reactive clonotypes were defined as significantly expanded in both SARS-CoV-2 spike wells and at least one common cold coronavirus spike condition. Levenshtein distances (stringdist) and unrooted phylogenetic trees (ape) in R version 3.6.1 were used to assess CDR3 homology. The raw public reads went through TCRdb reprocessing: fastp at Q25, MiXCR clone calling, in-frame beta chains kept. Rows are combined by CDR3 protein, so each entry shows the most common genes and DNA. These V and J calls rely on TCRdb rather than the paper's analysis. This sample lists about 21,000 distinct CDR3 sequences; roughly two fifths were detected once. The ten largest clones capture under 10% of the sample.

V ends up 2 bases short and J 3 bases short, with an unmatched junction base count of 6. The germline V gene (reference sequence) specifies LNHDA as CDR1 and SQIVND as CDR2. The CDR3, cysteine through phenylalanine, is 15 amino acids long. Of all the DNA, just the CDR3 is kept, 45 bases in frame from base 1. The sequenced sample was CD4+ T cells from blood, cultured in vitro, obtained after SARS-CoV-2 vaccination. The sequence came from a human donor who had recovered from COVID-19. The chain is assembled from TRBV19 and TRBJ2-7, and 8 bases in between align with TRBD2. In nucleotide form, the sequence is TGTGCCAGTAGTATAAAGCGGGAGATCTACTACGAGCAGTACTTC. Its coded protein is CASSIKREIYYEQYF.